This record looks at one TCR beta chain sequence and its context. Its antigen is still unknown. This CDR3 comprises 15 residues. V lost 5 bases to trimming and J lost 5 bases; unmatched junction nucleotides: 8. CDR1 is SGHTA, CDR2 FQGTGA, per germline. TCR beta CDR3 was sequenced at survey depth on immunoSEQ. This table comes from immunoSEQ multiplex PCR, and its TCRdb copy is limited to in-frame clones, with some not included. This table has over 5,500 clones, more than 55% appearing once. The data derive from a study of CD8 T cell repertoires and HIV-1 epitope variants. Study-wide findings and caveats: Beta chains alone show antigen proliferation, not cytokine profile or function. Most of the nine antigen-specific clonotypes appeared cross-reactive to autologous or escape variants.

Sample: cultured CD8+ T cells derived from PBMCs. The chain uses TRBV7-3 and TRBJ2-3; the match to TRBD2 covers 9 bases. This receptor was obtained from a male donor with HIV. CDR3 residues: CASSAAGGPLDTQYF. The CDR3 DNA reads TGTGCCAGCAGCGCGGCGGGGGGGCCCTTAGATACGCAGTATTTT.